The following is a T cell receptor (beta chain) sequence with its context. This entry is derived from a study of blood T cell repertoires in COVID-19. Authors' processing steps: For nucleated cells, counts were estimated from reference gene primer amplification. Some clones are missing from TCRdb's copy, which holds only in-frame ones; the method was immunoSEQ multiplex PCR. V and J calls plus clone size are reproduced from that table; the DNA served to infer D and trimming. The sample holds over 200,000 clones, about four fifths seen once. V dropped 6 bases and J dropped 5 bases, with 16 bases sitting between them. Germline V gene lookup returns CDR1 KGHSH and CDR2 LQKENI. CDR3 length: 14 amino acids.

This sequence was found in a woman older than 75 with COVID-19, enrolled during active disease. Sequencing was done on a sample of peripheral blood. The chain joins TRBV18 to TRBJ1-1; D unclear. The CDR3 here is CASSPNSGRTEAFF. The CDR3 DNA reads TGTGCCAGCTCTCCAAACTCGGGGAGGACTGAAGCTTTCTTT.